Sequencing of this TCR beta chain was carried out in a study of long-term antiretroviral therapy in people with HIV. CDR3 length: 11 residues. Germline-derived CDR1 and CDR2 are DFQATT and SNEGSKA (reference sequence). V was pared by 0 bases and J by 5 bases, with 4 bases between. Donors each had at least one pre-ART PBMC sample and at least two post-ART ones. The immunoSEQ assay was v3.0, run at survey level. The data were produced by immunoSEQ multiplex PCR, yet TCRdb's version contains in-frame clones alone and is incomplete. Of 10,000 to 13,000 clones listed, roughly 85% were seen once; the top ten hold roughly an eighth.

The material was unsorted PBMCs, obtained 1.2 years after starting antiretroviral therapy. The gene calls are TRBV20-1 and TRBJ1-1, with unresolved D. The clonotype comes from a man aged 40-49 years with HIV. This CDR3 is CSARDLTEAFF. The CDR3 DNA is TGCAGTGCTAGAGATCTAACTGAAGCTTTCTTT.